The 27 T cell receptor beta chains listed next were all sequenced from one sample in a study of blood T cell repertoires in COVID-19. Only in-frame clones appear in the TCRdb table, and some are missing; sequencing was by immunoSEQ multiplex PCR. The data contain 300,000 to 400,000 clones, over 75% of them seen just once; the ten biggest clones take up about 0.93%. The material sequenced was PBMCs or T cells enriched from blood (not recorded which). The receptors derive from a woman aged 30 to 39 who had recovered from COVID-19.

For this clone: The sample has other DNA sequences that encode this CDR3 too. The chain uses TRBV3-1 (or the pseudogene TRBV3-2) and TRBJ2-7, with D unresolved. The CDR3 length is 12 residues. Trimming cost V 1 base and J 1 base, with 2 bases left between them. Germline V gene sequence: CDR1 LGHDT, CDR2 YNNKEL (reference sequence). The CDR3 region has the DNA TGTGCCAGCAGCCAAGCTTCCTACGAGCAGTACTTC. Translating gives CASSQASYEQYF.

DNA of the CDR3: TGTGCCAGCAGGGACCTAGACAGGGCCTCTGAAGCTTTCTTT. Residues: CASRDLDRASEAFF. The rearrangement joins TRBV6-4 to TRBJ1-1; 7 positions match TRBD1. Trimming at V came to 6 bases and at J to 6 bases, leaving 10 bases not matched to a gene. The CDR3 runs 14 residues. Per the germline V gene, CDR1 is MRHNA and CDR2 is SNTAGT.

The DNA for the CDR3 is TGTGCCAGCAGCCCCGGGACTAGCGGGGGGGCGAGGCGAGAGACCCAGTACTTC. Its protein product is CASSPGTSGGARRETQYF. The V and J genes are TRBV7-6 and TRBJ2-5, with 16 bases fitting TRBD2. The CDR3 loop spans 18 amino acids. Germline CDR1 and CDR2: SGHVS and FNYEAQ. With V trimmed by 5 bases and J by 4 bases, 10 bases remained unmatched.

This chain joins TRBV6-5 and TRBJ2-3, with TRBD1 as a possible D gene (6 bases). In germline, CDR1 is MNHEY, CDR2 SVGAGI. This CDR3 is built from 15 residues. Trimming stripped 2 bases from V and 2 bases from J, with 11 bases between. The CDR3 loop is CASSYGGADTDTQYF. CDR3 nucleotides: TGTGCCAGCAGTTACGGGGGCGCCGACACAGATACGCAGTATTTT.

The chain recombines TRBV10-3 with TRBJ1-1; D ambiguous. Germline CDR1 reads ENHRY; CDR2 reads SYGVKD. The CDR3 extends over 14 amino acids. V dropped 4 bases and J dropped 0 bases, with 9 bases sitting between them. The CDR3 loop reads CAISVAAMNTEAFF. The CDR3 bases are TGTGCCATCAGTGTAGCAGCCATGAACACTGAAGCTTTCTTT.

This chain joins TRBV18 and TRBJ2-7, with D tentatively TRBD2 (6 bases). Germline CDR1 KGHSH, CDR2 LQKENI. The CDR3 sequence is 13 residues long. Trimming left V 3 bases short and J 0 bases short, with 6 bases between. The CDR3 coding sequence is TGTGCCAGCTCACCGGGAGGCTCCTACGAGCAGTACTTC. This translates into CASSPGGSYEQYF.

The V and J genes are TRBV19 and TRBJ2-1; 16 bases map to TRBD2. Germline V gene lookup returns CDR1 LNHDA and CDR2 SQIVND (reference sequence). V dropped 6 bases and J dropped 7; count of bases not matched to a gene: 18. This CDR3 is 20 amino acids long. The CDR3 DNA reads as TGTGCCAGTAGGACCCGCGGGACTAGCGGGGGGGCGGGGATGCGAAATGAGCAGTTCTTC. Translating gives CASRTRGTSGGAGMRNEQFF. The full variable domain, completed using reference TRBV19 and TRBJ2-1, is DGGITQSPKYLFRKEGQNVTLSCEQNLNHDAMYWYRQDPGQGLRLIYYSQIVNDFQKGDIAEGYSVSREKKESFPLTVTSAQKNPTAFYLCASRTRGTSGGAGMRNEQFFGPGTRLTVL.

This clone has a single count. J is TRBJ1-2 and V is TRBV27; TRBD1 agrees at 8 bases. The germline V gene encodes CDR1 MNHEY and CDR2 SMNVEV (reference sequence). CDR3 length equals 14 residues. V gave up 4 bases and J gave up 7 bases; unmatched junction bases: 8. The CDR3 coding sequence is TGTGCCAGCAGTTCGATAGGGACAGGTACTGGCTACACCTTC. This gives the protein CASSSIGTGTGYTF.

The chain uses TRBV13 and TRBJ1-2, with D possibly matching TRBD1 (5 bases). V lost 1 base and J lost 0, with 12 bases in between. This CDR3 is built from 16 residues. Germline V CDR1 and CDR2: PRHDT, FYEKMQ (reference sequence). DNA of the CDR3: TGTGCCAGCAGCTTAGAGGGCAGGGATCCTAACTATGGCTACACCTTC. Its translation is CASSLEGRDPNYGYTF.

This clone was observed a few times. V usage is TRBV5-1 and J usage is TRBJ2-7; the match to TRBD1 covers 9 bases. Germline CDR1 reads SGHRS; CDR2 reads YFSETQ. The junction had 8 bases not matched to a gene; V was cut back by 1 base and J by 0 bases. The CDR3 covers 17 residues. CDR3 nucleotides: TGCGCCAGCAGCTTGTCATCCGGGACAGGGCTCTCCTACGAGCAGTACTTC. Translation gives CASSLSSGTGLSYEQYF.

Only one count was recorded for this clone. Additional DNA sequences in this sample encode the identical CDR3. The chain links TRBV29-1 to TRBJ1-4; 8 bases map to TRBD1. With V trimmed by 4 bases and J by 5 bases, 3 bases remained unmatched. The germline V gene encodes CDR1 SQVTM and CDR2 ANQGSEA. CDR3 length equals 13 residues. The DNA of the CDR3 is TGCAGCGTTGGACAGGGGACCAATGAAAAACTGTTTTTT. Translated: CSVGQGTNEKLFF.

The chain has TRBV5-4 and TRBJ1-2; the D is unclear. CDR3 length: 14 residues. Germline values: CDR1 SGHNT, CDR2 YYREEE (reference sequence). Trimming pared 4 bases from V and 0 bases from J, leaving 10 bases between. The CDR3 sequence is CASSPRIANYGYTF. In DNA, the CDR3 is TGTGCCAGCAGCCCTAGGATCGCTAACTATGGCTACACCTTC.

The rearrangement uses TRBV12-3 or TRBV12-4 and TRBJ2-1, with D possibly matching TRBD2 (5 bases). This CDR3 is 12 amino acids long. V was pared by 8 bases and J by 4 bases, with 9 bases between. The CDR3 coding sequence is TGTGCCAGCGGCTCGGGGTACAATGAGCAGTTCTTC. The encoded protein is CASGSGYNEQFF.

The chain couples TRBV6-5 to TRBJ1-2; 7 bases are shared with TRBD1. This CDR3 region has 15 residues. The trim removed 2 bases at V and 2 bases at J, leaving 5 bases unmatched. Germline lookup yields CDR1 MNHEY and CDR2 SVGAGI. CDR3 DNA: TGTGCCAGCAGTTACACAGGGGAGAGGAACTATGGCTACACCTTC. Its protein product is CASSYTGERNYGYTF.

The chain recombines TRBV27 with TRBJ2-1, with 7 bases identical to TRBD1. There are 15 residues in the CDR3. With 3 bases clipped from V and 5 bases from J, the junction kept 7 bases outside the gene matches. From germline, CDR1 is MNHEY and CDR2 SMNVEV (reference sequence). DNA for the CDR3: TGTGCCAGCAGTTTCTGGACAGGTGGTGACAATGAGCAGTTCTTC. Translation: CASSFWTGGDNEQFF.

This clone was observed a single time. The CDR3 DNA sequence: TGTGCCAGTAGTATTAGCGGGGCGGACACTGAAGCTTTCTTT. This encodes CASSISGADTEAFF. This chain uses TRBV19 with TRBJ1-1; D is possibly TRBD1 (5 bases). Germline V gene lookup returns CDR1 LNHDA and CDR2 SQIVND (reference sequence). This CDR3 contains 14 residues. Deletions cut 3 bases from V and 3 bases from J, with 11 bases between. Full variable domain (missing parts from reference TRBV19 and TRBJ1-1): DGGITQSPKYLFRKEGQNVTLSCEQNLNHDAMYWYRQDPGQGLRLIYYSQIVNDFQKGDIAEGYSVSREKKESFPLTVTSAQKNPTAFYLCASSISGADTEAFFGQGTRLTVV.

The chain employs TRBV6-5 and TRBJ2-2; possible D gene TRBD1, 5 bases. In germline, CDR1 is MNHEY, CDR2 SVGAGI. V gave up 6 bases and J gave up 2 bases, with 10 bases separating them. This CDR3 is 14 amino acids long. The CDR3 region is CASSIQANTGELFF. The CDR3 DNA sequence: TGTGCCAGCAGCATACAGGCAAACACCGGGGAGCTGTTTTTT.

V gene TRBV12-3 or TRBV12-4 combines with J gene TRBJ2-7; no clear D. The V end lost 4 bases, the J end lost 3 bases, and 10 bases lay between the germline ends. The CDR3 spans 13 residues. CDR3 region: CASSSPMSYEQYF. The CDR3 coding sequence is TGTGCCAGCAGTTCCCCAATGAGCTACGAGCAGTACTTC.

This sequence joins TRBV7-9 and TRBJ2-5; perhaps TRBD1 as D (6 bases). CDR1 is SEHNR, CDR2 FQNEAQ, per germline (reference sequence). V lost 5 bases, J lost 5 bases, and 24 bases lay in between. This CDR3 contains 17 residues. Written as DNA, the CDR3 is TGTGCCAGCAGCCCCGAAGGGGCTCCCAGGGGTCTGGAGACCCAGTACTTC. This translates into CASSPEGAPRGLETQYF.

The chain joins TRBV30 to TRBJ1-6; TRBD1 matches at 9 bases. CDR1 is GTSNPN, CDR2 SVGIG, per germline (reference sequence). Trimming removed 4 bases from V and 8 bases from J; junction bases left unmatched: 3. The CDR3 loop spans 13 amino acids. CDR3 nucleotides: TGTGCCTGGATGGGACAGGGCCATTCACCCCTCCACTTT. This sequence encodes CAWMGQGHSPLHF.

The chain joins TRBV3-1 (or the pseudogene TRBV3-2) to TRBJ2-3, with 12 nucleotides matching TRBD2. Trimming at V came to 1 base and at J to 9 bases, leaving 5 bases not matched to a gene. Germline V CDR1 and CDR2: LGHDT, YNNKEL (reference sequence). The CDR3 length is 15 residues. In DNA form, the CDR3 reads TGTGCCAGCAGCCAAGGACTAGCGGGGGCTGGGACGCAGTATTTT. It specifies CASSQGLAGAGTQYF.

The genes are TRBV4-3 and TRBJ1-1; possible D gene TRBD1, 5 bases. V was clipped by 0 bases and J by 5 bases, with 16 bases between them. The CDR3 is 16 residues long. Germline CDR1 LGHNA, CDR2 YSLEER. The CDR3 DNA reads TGCGCCAGCAGCCAAGAGGGCGGGACCCGAGGGACTGAAGCTTTCTTT. Protein product: CASSQEGGTRGTEAFF.

The chain joins TRBV7-9 to TRBJ2-2, with a weak D call TRBD2 (6 bases). There are 13 residues in the CDR3. The V end was cut by 7 bases, the J end by 6 bases, with 12 bases between. CDR1 and CDR2 (germline): SEHNR, FQNEAQ (reference sequence). The CDR3 region is CASTLGGPGELFF. Here the CDR3 DNA reads TGTGCCAGCACCCTGGGGGGTCCCGGGGAGCTGTTTTTT.

This chain connects TRBV10-3 to TRBJ1-1; the D is unclear. Trimming took 2 bases from V and 7 from J, leaving 8 bases between them. Germline CDR1 is ENHRY and CDR2 is SYGVKD. The CDR3 sequence is 12 residues long. The CDR3 DNA sequence: TGTGCCATCAGTGAGGGTGTCAGTGAAGCTTTCTTT. As protein: CAISEGVSEAFF.

V is TRBV5-1 and J is TRBJ2-1, with D possibly TRBD1 on 6 matching bases. CDR1 is SGHRS, CDR2 YFSETQ, per germline. The CDR3 sequence is 14 residues long. V lost 6 bases and J 4 bases, leaving 14 bases between the germline ends. The CDR3 here is CASTSGALYNEQFF. The CDR3 DNA is TGCGCCAGCACCTCAGGGGCCTTGTACAATGAGCAGTTCTTC.

This rearrangement joins TRBV14 to TRBJ1-2, with D possibly matching TRBD1 (5 bases). The CDR3 is 17 amino acids. V dropped 4 bases and J dropped 4 bases, with 22 bases sitting between them. Germline values: CDR1 SGHDN, CDR2 FVKESK. In nucleotides, the CDR3 is TGTGCCAGCAGCCCGTCCCGTGACGGGGGGGTGAGCTATGGCTACACCTTC. The encoded protein is CASSPSRDGGVSYGYTF.

This chain connects TRBV2 to TRBJ2-6, with 11 nucleotides matching TRBD2. Germline CDR1 reads SNHLY; CDR2 reads FYNNEI. The trim removed 4 bases at V and 0 bases at J, leaving 14 bases unmatched. This CDR3 contains 21 residues. This CDR3 reads CASSVTAPGGTSGSGANVLTF. The CDR3 coding sequence is TGTGCCAGCAGTGTTACGGCCCCTGGCGGGACTAGCGGCTCTGGGGCCAACGTCCTGACTTTC.